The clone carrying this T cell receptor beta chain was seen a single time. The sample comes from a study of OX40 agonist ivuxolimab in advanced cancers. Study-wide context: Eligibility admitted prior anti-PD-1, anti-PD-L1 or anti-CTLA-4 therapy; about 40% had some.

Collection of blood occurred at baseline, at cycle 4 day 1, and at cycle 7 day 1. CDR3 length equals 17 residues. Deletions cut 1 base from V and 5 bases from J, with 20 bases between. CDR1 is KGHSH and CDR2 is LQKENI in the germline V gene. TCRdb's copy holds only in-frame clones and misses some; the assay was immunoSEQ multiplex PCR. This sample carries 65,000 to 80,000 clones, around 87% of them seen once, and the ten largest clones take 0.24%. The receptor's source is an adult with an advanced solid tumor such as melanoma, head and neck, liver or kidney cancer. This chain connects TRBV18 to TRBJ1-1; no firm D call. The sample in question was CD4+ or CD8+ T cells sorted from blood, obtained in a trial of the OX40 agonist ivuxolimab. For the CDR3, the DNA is TGTGCCAGCTCACCACGAATGGGAGGTTGGGGATGGACTGAAGCTTTCTTT. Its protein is CASSPRMGGWGWTEAFF.